This T cell receptor (beta chain) derives from a study of blood T cell repertoires in COVID-19. Generated by immunoSEQ multiplex PCR, the TCRdb table keeps only in-frame clones and is missing some. The table shows over 90,000 clones, with 80% to 95% occurring only once. The CDR3 is 13 amino acids. Germline CDR1 WNHNN, CDR2 SYGVQD (reference sequence). Trimming stripped 3 bases from V and 7 bases from J, with 12 bases between. This TCR came from a woman aged 45-60 years with COVID-19, enrolled during active disease. Material for sequencing was peripheral blood. This chain joins TRBV10-1 and TRBJ1-2, with no clear D. The CDR3 sequence is CASSDGNSGGYTF. The CDR3 DNA sequence: TGCGCCAGCAGTGATGGGAACAGCGGTGGCTACACCTTC.